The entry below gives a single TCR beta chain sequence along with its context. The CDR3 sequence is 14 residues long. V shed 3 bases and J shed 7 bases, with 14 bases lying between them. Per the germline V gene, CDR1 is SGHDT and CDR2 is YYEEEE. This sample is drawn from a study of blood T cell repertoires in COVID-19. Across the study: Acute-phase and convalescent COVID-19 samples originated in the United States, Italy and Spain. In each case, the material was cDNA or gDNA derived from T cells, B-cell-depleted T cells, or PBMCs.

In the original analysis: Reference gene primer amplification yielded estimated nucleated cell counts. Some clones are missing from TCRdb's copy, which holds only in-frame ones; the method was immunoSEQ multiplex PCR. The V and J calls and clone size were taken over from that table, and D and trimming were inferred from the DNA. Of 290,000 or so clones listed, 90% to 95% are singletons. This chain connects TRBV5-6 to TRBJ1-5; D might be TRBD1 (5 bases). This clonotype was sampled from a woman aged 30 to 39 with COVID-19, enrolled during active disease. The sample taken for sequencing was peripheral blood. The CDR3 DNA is TGTGCCAGCAGCTCGAAAGACAGAGACCAGCCCCAGCATTTT. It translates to CASSSKDRDQPQHF. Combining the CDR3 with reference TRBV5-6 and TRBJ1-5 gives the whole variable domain DAGVTQSPTHLIKTRGQQVTLRCSPKSGHDTVSWYQQALGQGPQFIFQYYEEEERQRGNFPDRFSGHQFPNYSSELNVNALLLGDSALYLCASSSKDRDQPQHFGDGTRLSIL.